The T cell receptor (beta chain) under discussion was sequenced for a study of T cells in Graves' hyperthyroidism and ophthalmopathy. What was amplified from RNA transcripts were TCR beta CDR3 regions. An initial round of RT-PCR targeting the TCR CDR3 relied on the HTBI primer set. A single record per CDR3 protein comes from TCRdb applying MiXCR to the multiplex PCR reads. The table records approximately 870,000 distinct CDR3 sequences, 38% of them present only once. This clonotype was found a few times. The CDR3 is made up of 13 amino acids. V lost 7 bases and J lost 5; bases outside the gene matches: 4. CDR1 is MNHEY, CDR2 SVGAGI, per germline.

The sequenced material came from blood. The clonotype originates from a man younger than 35 with Graves' hyperthyroidism. The V gene is TRBV6-5, the J gene TRBJ2-7, with TRBD2 identical over 11 bases. The CDR3 sequence: CASKGLAAHEQYF. The CDR3 DNA sequence: TGTGCCAGCAAGGGACTAGCGGCCCACGAGCAGTACTTC.